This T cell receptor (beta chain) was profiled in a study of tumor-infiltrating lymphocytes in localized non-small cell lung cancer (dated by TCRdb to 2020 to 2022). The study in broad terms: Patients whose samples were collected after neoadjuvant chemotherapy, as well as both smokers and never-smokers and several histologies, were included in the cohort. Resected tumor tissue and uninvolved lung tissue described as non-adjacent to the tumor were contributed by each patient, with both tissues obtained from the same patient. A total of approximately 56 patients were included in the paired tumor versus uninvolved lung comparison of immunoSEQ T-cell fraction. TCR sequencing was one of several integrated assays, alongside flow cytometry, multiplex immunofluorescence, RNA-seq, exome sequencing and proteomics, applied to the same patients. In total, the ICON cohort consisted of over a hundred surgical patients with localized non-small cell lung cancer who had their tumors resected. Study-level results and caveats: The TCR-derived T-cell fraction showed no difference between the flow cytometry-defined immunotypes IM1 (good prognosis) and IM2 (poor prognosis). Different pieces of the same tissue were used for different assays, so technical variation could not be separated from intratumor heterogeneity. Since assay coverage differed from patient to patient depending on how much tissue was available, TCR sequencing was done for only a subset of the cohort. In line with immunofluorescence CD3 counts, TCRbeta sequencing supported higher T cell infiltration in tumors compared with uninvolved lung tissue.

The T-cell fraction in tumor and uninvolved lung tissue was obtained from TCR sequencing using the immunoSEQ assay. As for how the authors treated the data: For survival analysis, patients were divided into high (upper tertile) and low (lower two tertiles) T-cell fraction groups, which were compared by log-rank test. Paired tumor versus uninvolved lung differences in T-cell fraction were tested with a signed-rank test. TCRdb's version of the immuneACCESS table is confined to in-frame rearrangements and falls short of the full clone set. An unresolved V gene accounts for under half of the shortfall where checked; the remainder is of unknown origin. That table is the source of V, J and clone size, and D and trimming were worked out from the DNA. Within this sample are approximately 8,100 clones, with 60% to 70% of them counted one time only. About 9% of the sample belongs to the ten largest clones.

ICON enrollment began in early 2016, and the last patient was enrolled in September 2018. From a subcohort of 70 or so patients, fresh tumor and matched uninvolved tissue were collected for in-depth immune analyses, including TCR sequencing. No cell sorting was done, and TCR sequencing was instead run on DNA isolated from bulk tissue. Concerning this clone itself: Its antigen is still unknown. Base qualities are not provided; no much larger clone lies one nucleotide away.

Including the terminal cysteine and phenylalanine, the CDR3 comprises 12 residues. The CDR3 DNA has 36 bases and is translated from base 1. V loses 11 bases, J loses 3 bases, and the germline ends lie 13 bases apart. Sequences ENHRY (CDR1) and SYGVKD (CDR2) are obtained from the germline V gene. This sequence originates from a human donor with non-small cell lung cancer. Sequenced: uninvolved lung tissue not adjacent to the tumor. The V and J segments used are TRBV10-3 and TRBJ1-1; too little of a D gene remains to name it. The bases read TGTGCCTCCTCTCCCGCCGACACTGAAGCTTTCTTT. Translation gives CASSPADTEAFF.